What follows are 5 T cell receptor beta chains derived from one specimen sequenced in a study of glioma-infiltrating T cells after dendritic cell vaccination. Repertoires were generated with immunoSEQ multiplex PCR, while TCRdb's copy carries only in-frame clones and drops some. The profile shows tens of thousands of clones, 86% of them singletons. The material was blood, obtained before dendritic cell vaccination. All receptors come from a human donor with glioblastoma.

The chain employs TRBV7-9 and TRBJ2-7, with 9 bases identical to TRBD1. In germline, CDR1 is SEHNR, CDR2 FQNEAQ (reference sequence). Trimming cost V 6 bases and J 3 bases; bases outside gene matches: 6. The CDR3 runs to 14 residues. DNA for the CDR3: TGTGCCAGCAGTCGGACAGGGGCCCGCTACGAGCAGTACTTC. Protein product: CASSRTGARYEQYF. Using reference TRBV7-9 and TRBJ2-7 for the parts outside the CDR3, the full variable domain is DTGVSQNPRHKITKRGQNVTFRCDPISEHNRLYWYRQTLGQGPEFLTYFQNEAQLEKSRLLSDRFSAERPKGSFSTLEIQRTEQGDSAMYLCASSRTGARYEQYFGPGTRLTVT.

The chain carries TRBV27 and TRBJ2-7; 9 bases are a match to TRBD2. Unmatched junction bases numbered 7, after V lost 0 bases and J lost 7 bases. Germline CDR1 is MNHEY and CDR2 is SMNVEV (reference sequence). The CDR3 covers 15 residues. The CDR3 DNA reads TGTGCCAGCAGTTTATCTAAGGTAGCGGGAGATGAGCAGTACTTC. It specifies CASSLSKVAGDEQYF.

The chain couples TRBV7-9 to TRBJ1-1, with 9 nucleotides matching TRBD1. The trim removed 0 bases at V and 4 bases at J, leaving 3 bases unmatched. CDR1 is SEHNR, CDR2 FQNEAQ, per germline (reference sequence). The CDR3 sequence is 15 residues long. The CDR3 DNA reads as TGTGCCAGCAGCTTAGCGGGGACAGGGCCCACTGAAGCTTTCTTT. Protein sequence: CASSLAGTGPTEAFF.

The rearrangement uses TRBV6-5 and TRBJ1-2, with 9 bases lining up with TRBD1. The CDR3 sequence is 15 residues long. Trimming cost V 6 bases and J 4 bases; bases outside gene matches: 9. CDR1 and CDR2 (germline): MNHEY, SVGAGI. The CDR3 is CASRPGTGTGYGYTF. CDR3 sequence (DNA): TGTGCCAGCAGACCCGGGACAGGGACAGGCTATGGCTACACCTTC.

This chain uses TRBV5-4 with TRBJ2-7; 10 bases map to TRBD2. This CDR3 has 16 residues. After removal of 5 bases from V and 2 bases from J, the junction contained 10 bases not matched to a gene. CDR1 SGHNT and CDR2 YYREEE come from the germline V gene (reference sequence). The CDR3 sequence is CASRKGLAETPYEQYF. The CDR3 DNA reads as TGTGCCAGCAGAAAAGGACTAGCGGAGACCCCCTACGAGCAGTACTTC.